The 7 T cell receptor beta chains below all came from one sample that was sequenced in a study of T cell repertoires in cytomegalovirus infection (dated by TCRdb to between 2018 and 2020). Sequenced using an Illumina HiSeq 1500. TCRdb ran its own pipeline on the public reads, namely fastp trimming at Q25 and MiXCR clone calling, and kept in-frame beta chains. Every CDR3 protein is listed once, alongside the most common genes and DNA of its rows. This sample lists about 240,000 distinct CDR3 sequences; 10% to 15% were detected once. 1.5% to 2% of the sample is in the top ten clones. The sample consisted of PBMCs. The receptors here all came from a human donor in good health (CMV status not recorded). Some clones in this sample may be carry-over from other donors' samples.

This clonotype was detected ten times or more. CDR3 sequence reads: CASSAQLTGAEQFF. Here the CDR3 DNA reads TGTGCCAGCAGCGCGCAATTGACAGGCGCTGAGCAGTTCTTC. V usage is TRBV11-2 and J usage is TRBJ2-1, with D perhaps matching TRBD1 (6 bases). This CDR3 spans 14 amino acids. Germline V gives CDR1 SGHAT, CDR2 FQNNGV. The V gene lost 5 bases and the J gene lost 9 bases, with 17 bases spanning the gap.

Many counts were recorded for this clonotype. The chain recombines TRBV28 with TRBJ1-5, with a weak D call TRBD1 (5 bases). The CDR3 consists of 18 residues. Germline V gene data show CDR1 as MDHEN and CDR2 as SYDVKM. V gave up 2 bases and J gave up 0 bases, with 17 bases separating them. The CDR3 nucleotides are TGTGCCAGCAGTTTAAACTATCGGGGCTCGTATAGCAATCAGCCCCAGCATTTT. It translates to CASSLNYRGSYSNQPQHF. Full variable domain (outside the CDR3, taken from reference TRBV28 and TRBJ1-5): DVKVTQSSRYLVKRTGEKVFLECVQDMDHENMFWYRQDPGLGLRLIYFSYDVKMKEKGDIPEGYSVSREKKERFSLILESASTNQTSMYLCASSLNYRGSYSNQPQHFGDGTRLSIL.

This clonotype was detected ten times or more. The chain links TRBV12-3 or TRBV12-4 to TRBJ2-1, with 13 nucleotides matching TRBD2. This CDR3 has 16 residues. After removal of 5 bases from V and 4 bases from J, the junction contained 5 bases not matched to a gene. Written as DNA, the CDR3 is TGTGCCAGCAGTGGACTAGCGGGAGCGGTGTACAATGAGCAGTTCTTC. It specifies CASSGLAGAVYNEQFF.

The rearrangement links TRBV19 to TRBJ1-5; TRBD1 is a possible D gene (6 bases). The ends were cut back, 5 bases at V and 4 bases at J, with 15 bases in the middle. The CDR3 is 15 residues long. CDR1 LNHDA and CDR2 SQIVND come from the germline V gene (reference sequence). In DNA, the CDR3 is TGTGCCAGTAGTCCCCTGACAGGAAATAATCAGCCCCAGCATTTT. As protein: CASSPLTGNNQPQHF. Variable domain in full (rest from reference TRBV19 and TRBJ1-5): DGGITQSPKYLFRKEGQNVTLSCEQNLNHDAMYWYRQDPGQGLRLIYYSQIVNDFQKGDIAEGYSVSREKKESFPLTVTSAQKNPTAFYLCASSPLTGNNQPQHFGDGTRLSIL.

This clonotype was observed a few times. The chain uses TRBV3-1 and TRBJ1-5; the D is unclear. The CDR3 is 13 amino acids. The V gene's germline CDR1 is LGHDT and CDR2 YNNKEL (reference sequence). The V end lost 3 bases, the J end lost 4 bases, and 7 bases lay between the germline ends. The CDR3 here is CASSQSLNQPQHF. The CDR3 DNA reads as TGTGCCAGCAGCCAGAGCCTTAATCAGCCCCAGCATTTT. Supplemented by reference TRBV3-1 and TRBJ1-5, the full variable domain reads DTAVSQTPKYLVTQMGNDKSIKCEQNLGHDTMYWYKQDSKKFLKIMFSYNNKELIINETVPNRFSPKSPDKAHLNLHINSLELGDSAVYFCASSQSLNQPQHFGDGTRLSIL.

CDR3 DNA: TGTGCCAGCAGCTCTGCAAGCGGGCTAGCCTACGAGCAGTACTTC. It codes for CASSSASGLAYEQYF. The rearrangement joins TRBV7-2 to TRBJ2-7; maybe TRBD2 (6 bases). The germline V gene encodes CDR1 SGHTA and CDR2 FQGNSA. The CDR3 sequence is 15 residues long. Trimming cost V 4 bases and J 2 bases, with 15 bases left between them.

This clonotype was counted between two and nine times. V usage is TRBV6-1 and J usage is TRBJ1-1, with 9 bases lining up with TRBD1. The CDR3 is made up of 15 amino acids. Germline V gene data show CDR1 as MNHNS and CDR2 as SASEGT. After removal of 4 bases from V and 5 bases from J, the junction contained 8 bases not matched to a gene. The CDR3 sequence is CASSAPGTGSTEAFF. The CDR3 nucleotides read TGTGCCAGCAGTGCCCCCGGGACAGGGAGTACTGAAGCTTTCTTT.